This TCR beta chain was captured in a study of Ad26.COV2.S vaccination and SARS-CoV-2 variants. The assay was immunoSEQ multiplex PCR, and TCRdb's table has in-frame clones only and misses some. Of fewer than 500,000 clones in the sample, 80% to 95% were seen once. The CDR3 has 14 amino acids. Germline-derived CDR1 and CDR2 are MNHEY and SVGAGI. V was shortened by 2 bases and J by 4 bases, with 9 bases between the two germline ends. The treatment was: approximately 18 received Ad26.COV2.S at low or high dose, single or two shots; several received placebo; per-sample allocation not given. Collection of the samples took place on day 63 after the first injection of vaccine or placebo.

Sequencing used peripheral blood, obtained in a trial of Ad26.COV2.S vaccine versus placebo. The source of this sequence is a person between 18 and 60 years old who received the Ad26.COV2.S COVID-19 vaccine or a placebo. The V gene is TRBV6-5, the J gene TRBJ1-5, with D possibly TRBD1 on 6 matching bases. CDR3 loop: CASSYQRGNQPQHF. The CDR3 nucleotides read TGTGCCAGCAGTTACCAGAGGGGGAATCAGCCCCAGCATTTT.